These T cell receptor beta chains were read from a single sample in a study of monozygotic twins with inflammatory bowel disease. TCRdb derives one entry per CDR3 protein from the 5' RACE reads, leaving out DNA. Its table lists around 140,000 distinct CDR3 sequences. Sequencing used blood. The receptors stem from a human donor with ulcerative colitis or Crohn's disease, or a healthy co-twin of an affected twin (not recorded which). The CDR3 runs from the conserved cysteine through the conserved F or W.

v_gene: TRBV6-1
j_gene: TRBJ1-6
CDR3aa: CASSEDRADSPLHF

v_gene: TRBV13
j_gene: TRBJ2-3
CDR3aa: CASSPWGQGAGADTQYF

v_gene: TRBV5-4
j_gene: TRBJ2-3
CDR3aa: CASSLEGGGTTDTQYF

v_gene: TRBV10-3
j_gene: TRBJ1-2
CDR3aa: CAIQGQAGYNYGYTF

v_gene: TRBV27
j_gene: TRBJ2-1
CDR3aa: CASSSSRGPGDEQFF

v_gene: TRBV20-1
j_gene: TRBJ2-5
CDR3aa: CSASIREETQYF

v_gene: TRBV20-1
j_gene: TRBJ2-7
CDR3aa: CSAHRGTYSEQYF

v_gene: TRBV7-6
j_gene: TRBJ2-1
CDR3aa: CASSTTSGEQFF

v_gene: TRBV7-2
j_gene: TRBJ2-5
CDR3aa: CASSDTRETQYF

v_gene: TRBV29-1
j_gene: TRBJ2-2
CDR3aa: CSAGTVNTGELFF

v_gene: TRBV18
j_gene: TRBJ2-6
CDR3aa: CASSPLQGSGANVLTF

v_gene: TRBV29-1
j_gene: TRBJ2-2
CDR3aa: CSVEGLAGGNTGELFF

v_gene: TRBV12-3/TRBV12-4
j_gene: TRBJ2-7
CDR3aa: CASSLMPQSVHEQYF

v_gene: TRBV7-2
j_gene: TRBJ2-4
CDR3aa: CASSSNPNREEIQYF

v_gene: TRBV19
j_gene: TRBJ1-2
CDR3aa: CASSKERDFGGYTF

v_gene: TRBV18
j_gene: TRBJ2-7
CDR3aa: CASSPPRGDSSSYEQYF

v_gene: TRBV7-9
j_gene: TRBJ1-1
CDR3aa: CASGQGGGTEAFF

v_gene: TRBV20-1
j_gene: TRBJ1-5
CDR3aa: CSARVGGRSNQPQHF

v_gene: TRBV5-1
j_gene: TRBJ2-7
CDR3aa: CASSLARTGTYEQYF

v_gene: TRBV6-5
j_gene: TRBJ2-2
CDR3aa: CASSYFTGTGDGELFF

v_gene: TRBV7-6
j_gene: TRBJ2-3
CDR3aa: CASSLGPGQIDSFGRDTQYF